Listed below are T cell receptor beta chains from one sample, sequenced in a study of blood T cells in healthy people across ages. One entry per CDR3 protein results from TCRdb running MiXCR on the 5' RACE reads. The sample lists some 1.1 million distinct CDR3 sequences; roughly two fifths were seen once. Sequenced sample: blood. Receptors originate from a young man in good health. Each CDR3 is given with its conserved first and last residue. The D gene is left open where the match is weak. Rows may omit the clone size; those that give it use once, few, many or a size class.

clone size: NA
V gene: TRBV9
D gene: NA
J gene: TRBJ2-2
CDR3 protein: CASSVEGIGELFF
CDR3 DNA: TGTGCCAGCAGCGTAGAAGGGATCGGGGAGCTGTTTTTT

clone size: once
V gene: TRBV20-1
D gene: NA
J gene: TRBJ2-3
CDR3 protein: CSARGRIYSNQPQYF
CDR3 DNA: TGCAGTGCTAGAGGGCGGATTTATAGCAATCAGCCCCAGTATTTT

clone size: NA
V gene: TRBV12-3/TRBV12-4
D gene: NA
J gene: TRBJ1-1
CDR3 protein: CASSLGLAGGFDTEAFF
CDR3 DNA: TGTGCCAGCAGTTTAGGTCTAGCGGGGGGCTTCGACACTGAAGCTTTCTTT

clone size: NA
V gene: TRBV9
D gene: TRBD1
J gene: TRBJ1-1
CDR3 protein: CASSVAWTGDFFTEAFF
CDR3 DNA: TGTGCCAGCAGCGTAGCCTGGACAGGAGATTTTTTCACTGAAGCTTTCTTT

clone size: NA
V gene: TRBV9
D gene: NA
J gene: TRBJ2-1
CDR3 protein: CASSPDAYNEQFF
CDR3 DNA: TGTGCCAGCAGCCCCGATGCCTACAATGAGCAGTTCTTC

clone size: NA
V gene: TRBV4-1
D gene: NA
J gene: TRBJ2-5
CDR3 protein: CASSSLGQPNGETQYF
CDR3 DNA: TGCGCCAGCAGCTCACTCGGACAGCCCAATGGAGAGACCCAGTACTTC

clone size: once
V gene: TRBV4-3
D gene: TRBD1
J gene: TRBJ2-3
CDR3 protein: CASSSLRGWADTQYF
CDR3 DNA: TGCGCCAGCAGCTCCCTCAGGGGGTGGGCAGATACGCAGTATTTT

clone size: few
V gene: TRBV7-2
D gene: NA
J gene: TRBJ2-7
CDR3 protein: CASSLNQGEEQYF
CDR3 DNA: TGTGCCAGCAGCCTCAACCAGGGTGAAGAGCAGTACTTC

clone size: NA
V gene: TRBV4-3
D gene: TRBD2
J gene: TRBJ2-3
CDR3 protein: CASSQVLGDSGGTDTQYF
CDR3 DNA: TGCGCCAGCAGCCAAGTTCTAGGAGACAGCGGGGGCACAGATACGCAGTATTTT

clone size: NA
V gene: TRBV27
D gene: TRBD1
J gene: TRBJ1-5
CDR3 protein: CASSLLGTVKGQPQHF
CDR3 DNA: TGTGCCAGCAGTTTATTGGGGACAGTTAAGGGTCAGCCCCAGCATTTT

clone size: NA
V gene: TRBV2
D gene: TRBD1
J gene: TRBJ1-1
CDR3 protein: CASRQGTTEAFF
CDR3 DNA: TGTGCCAGCAGACAGGGGACCACTGAAGCTTTCTTT

clone size: few
V gene: TRBV12-3/TRBV12-4
D gene: TRBD1
J gene: TRBJ1-4
CDR3 protein: CASSLVRTGSRKLFF
CDR3 DNA: TGTGCCAGCAGTTTAGTGAGGACAGGGTCGCGGAAACTGTTTTTT

clone size: few
V gene: TRBV20-1
D gene: NA
J gene: TRBJ1-1
CDR3 protein: CSASGGARNTEAFF
CDR3 DNA: TGCAGTGCTAGCGGAGGGGCCCGGAACACTGAAGCTTTCTTT

clone size: NA
V gene: TRBV24-1
D gene: NA
J gene: TRBJ1-2
CDR3 protein: CATSDAQPNYGYTF
CDR3 DNA: TGTGCCACCAGTGACGCCCAGCCTAACTATGGCTACACCTTC

clone size: NA
V gene: TRBV4-2
D gene: NA
J gene: TRBJ2-3
CDR3 protein: CASSQDFDTDTQYF
CDR3 DNA: TGTGCCAGCAGCCAAGACTTCGATACAGATACGCAGTATTTT

clone size: few
V gene: TRBV20-1
D gene: TRBD2
J gene: TRBJ2-1
CDR3 protein: CSAGGLAGTSYNEQFF
CDR3 DNA: TGCAGTGCTGGGGGACTAGCGGGGACCTCCTACAATGAGCAGTTCTTC